This T cell receptor (beta chain) derives from a study of T-cell reconstitution after alpha-beta-depleted transplantation in children. This CDR3 has 14 residues. From germline, CDR1 is DFQATT and CDR2 SNEGSKA (reference sequence). V lost 3 bases and J 4 bases, leaving 12 bases between the germline ends. Researchers prepared the TCRbeta library using unique molecular identifiers, the study reports. From the PCR reads, TCRdb called clonotypes with MiXCR, one entry per CDR3 protein. This table has approximately 640,000 distinct CDR3 sequences, over 15% appearing once. V and J are TRBV20-1 and TRBJ2-2, with D possibly TRBD2 on 6 matching bases. The input for sequencing was PBMCs from the stem cell graft donor, taken from the stem cell graft. The origin of this receptor is a human donor who donated a stem cell graft to a child with acute myeloid leukemia. CDR3 protein: CSARRDFTTGELFF. In nucleotides, the CDR3 is TGCAGTGCTAGGAGGGACTTTACCACCGGGGAGCTGTTTTTT.